The 32 T cell receptor beta chains reported below all come from one sample, sequenced in a study of radiation and T cells in renal cell carcinoma. Libraries were prepared by immunoSEQ multiplex PCR; TCRdb keeps only in-frame clonotypes and omits some of them. The sample contains around 64,000 clones, over 65% of which appear only once. Time point here: blood 4 weeks post-SBRT, at nephrectomy. The treatment: 15 Gy SBRT to primary tumor, nephrectomy 4 weeks later. The sample was blood, taken from a patient whose treatment included radiotherapy and nephrectomy. The receptors originated from a man in his sixties with renal cell carcinoma.

The chain combines TRBV5-1 with TRBJ2-2, with D perhaps TRBD1 (6 bases). The CDR3 has 16 amino acids. Germline V gene lookup returns CDR1 SGHRS and CDR2 YFSETQ. Between the trimmed V and J ends, which lost 0 bases and 2 bases, there was a span of 11 bases. CDR3 region: CASSLAIRGNTGELFF. The CDR3, as DNA: TGCGCCAGCAGCTTGGCCATCAGGGGAAACACCGGGGAGCTGTTTTTT.

This clone has only a few counts. The chain has TRBV7-2 and TRBJ1-5, with 8 bases lining up with TRBD1. The CDR3 sequence is 14 residues long. The germline V gene encodes CDR1 SGHTA and CDR2 FQGNSA. J gave up 6 bases and V 5 bases, and 6 bases lay outside the gene matches. The CDR3 region has the DNA TGTGCCAGCAGCGTAGGACAGGGCACTCAGCCCCAGCATTTT. Encoded protein: CASSVGQGTQPQHF.

V is TRBV5-1 and J is TRBJ2-1; TRBD2 matches at 9 bases. The junction had 8 bases not matched to a gene; V was cut back by 5 bases and J by 8 bases. The CDR3 length is 14 residues. CDR1 SGHRS and CDR2 YFSETQ come from the germline V gene. The CDR3 bases are TGCGCCAGCAGTACAGGACTAGCGAACGATGAGCAGTTCTTC. Protein sequence: CASSTGLANDEQFF.

V usage is TRBV15 and J usage is TRBJ2-3; either TRBD1 or TRBD2 may supply D (5 bases each). Looked up from germline, CDR1 is LNHNV and CDR2 is YYDKDF (reference sequence). V was shortened by 1 base and J by 6 bases, with 11 bases between the two germline ends. This CDR3 region has 14 residues. In DNA form, the CDR3 reads TGTGCCACCAGCAGAGCCAGGGACGGGGATACGCAGTATTTT. This codes for CATSRARDGDTQYF.

A single count supports this clone. The chain joins TRBV20-1 to TRBJ1-2; D gene ambiguous. Trimming left V 7 bases short and J 0 bases short, with 6 bases between. CDR3 size: 11 residues. Germline loops: CDR1 DFQATT, CDR2 SNEGSKA (reference sequence). CDR3 sequence (DNA): TGCAGTGTGAGGGCTAACTATGGCTACACCTTC. This gives the protein CSVRANYGYTF.

This chain links TRBV7-8 with TRBJ2-7; 8 bases align to TRBD1. The CDR3 has 15 amino acids. Looked up from germline, CDR1 is SGHVS and CDR2 is FQNEAQ. Trimming took 5 bases from V and 3 from J; bases not matched to a gene: 9. The CDR3 spells CASSVTRTGSYEQYF. In DNA, the CDR3 is TGTGCCAGCAGCGTAACACGGACAGGGAGCTACGAGCAGTACTTC.

The rearrangement uses TRBV19 and TRBJ1-1; a weak D match, TRBD1 (5 bases). Trimming took 5 bases from V and 0 from J, leaving 16 bases between them. The germline gives CDR1 LNHDA, CDR2 SQIVND (reference sequence). The CDR3 sequence is 16 residues long. The CDR3 sequence: CASSAPPGLMNTEAFF. The CDR3 DNA reads as TGTGCCAGTAGTGCCCCACCGGGACTGATGAACACTGAAGCTTTCTTT.

V usage is TRBV7-9 and J usage is TRBJ1-1; D not resolved. The CDR3 loop spans 13 amino acids. V lost 8 bases, J lost 1 base, and 11 bases lay in between. Germline V gene lookup returns CDR1 SEHNR and CDR2 FQNEAQ (reference sequence). CDR3 coding DNA: TGTGCCAGCTGGCGCCACCCGAACACTGAAGCTTTCTTT. Protein: CASWRHPNTEAFF.

The genes are TRBV11-2 and TRBJ2-7, with D maybe TRBD2 (5 bases). With 3 bases removed from V and 9 bases from J, the gap between germline ends came to 9 bases. Germline V gene sequence: CDR1 SGHAT, CDR2 FQNNGV. The CDR3 consists of 11 residues. The CDR3 region has the DNA TGTGCCAGCAGCTTGGGCCGGGGGCAGTACTTC. It codes for CASSLGRGQYF.

The chain is built from TRBV11-2 and TRBJ1-3, with D perhaps matching TRBD1 (5 bases). Germline CDR1 and CDR2: SGHAT and FQNNGV. V dropped 1 base and J dropped 6 bases, with 7 bases sitting between them. The CDR3 runs to 13 residues. The CDR3 coding sequence is TGTGCCAGCAGCTTAGCAGGGAAAAACACCATATATTTT. Encoded protein: CASSLAGKNTIYF.

The J gene is TRBJ2-5, the V gene TRBV5-1; a weak D match, TRBD2 (5 bases). Germline CDR1 and CDR2: SGHRS and YFSETQ. This CDR3 is built from 15 residues. V lost 4 bases and J 2 bases, leaving 15 bases between the germline ends. CDR3 sequence reads: CASSPRGAVQETQYF. DNA for the CDR3: TGCGCCAGCAGCCCTCGGGGAGCGGTTCAAGAGACCCAGTACTTC. Together with reference TRBV5-1 and TRBJ2-5, the CDR3 gives the full variable domain: KAGVTQTPRYLIKTRGQQVTLSCSPISGHRSVSWYQQTPGQGLQFLFEYFSETQRNKGNFPGRFSGRQFSNSRSEMNVSTLELGDSALYLCASSPRGAVQETQYFGPGTRLLVL.

This clone turned up a few times. The rearrangement links TRBV11-3 to TRBJ2-2; 8 bases match TRBD1. The germline gives CDR1 SGHNT, CDR2 YENEEA. Trimming took 5 bases from V and 4 from J; bases not matched to a gene: 9. This CDR3 is built from 16 residues. The DNA of the CDR3 is TGTGCCAGCAGCAACCCCAGGGGGCGAGGCACCGGGGAGCTGTTTTTT. It is translated as CASSNPRGRGTGELFF.

This sequence joins TRBV6-5 and TRBJ1-2; D may be TRBD1 (6 bases). Trimming removed 2 bases from V and 4 bases from J, with 14 bases in between. CDR3 length: 15 amino acids. From germline, CDR1 is MNHEY and CDR2 SVGAGI. The CDR3 region has the DNA TGTGCCAGCAGTTACGACAACAGGGATAGCTATGGCTACACCTTC. Amino acids: CASSYDNRDSYGYTF.

This sequence joins TRBV5-1 and TRBJ2-3, with 8 nucleotides matching TRBD1. This CDR3 has 15 amino acids. The V and J ends lost 4 bases and 4 bases, in that order; junction bases with no gene match: 8. Germline CDR1 SGHRS, CDR2 YFSETQ. CDR3 residues: CASSPGQGQADTQYF. CDR3 DNA: TGCGCCAGCAGCCCAGGACAGGGTCAGGCAGATACGCAGTATTTT.

This sequence joins TRBV7-9 and TRBJ2-1; D ambiguous. Trimming left V 2 bases short and J 5 bases short, with 7 bases between. Germline CDR1 reads SEHNR; CDR2 reads FQNEAQ (reference sequence). The CDR3 is 13 residues long. The CDR3 loop reads CASSLHGDNEQFF. The DNA of the CDR3 is TGTGCCAGCAGCTTACATGGGGACAATGAGCAGTTCTTC.

In its sample, this clone was seen a few times. This rearrangement joins TRBV7-9 to TRBJ2-5; D may correspond to TRBD1 or TRBD2 (6 bases each). The CDR3 consists of 15 residues. The V and J ends lost 2 bases and 2 bases respectively, with 12 bases between them. In germline, CDR1 is SEHNR, CDR2 FQNEAQ (reference sequence). The CDR3, as DNA: TGTGCCAGCAGCTTAACCGGAGGGGGTCAAGAGACCCAGTACTTC. This encodes CASSLTGGGQETQYF.

The gene calls are TRBV5-3 and TRBJ2-7, with D possibly TRBD2 on 5 matching bases. TRBV5-3 is an ORF, and what it does is uncertain. The CDR3 has 13 residues. The CDR3 DNA sequence: TGTGCCAGCAGCTCACGAGGGAACTACGAGCAGTACGTC. This translates into CASSSRGNYEQYV.

This chain links TRBV15 with TRBJ1-2; D not resolved. Trimming pared 1 base from V and 8 bases from J, leaving 8 bases between. The length of the CDR3 is 12 residues. Germline assignment: CDR1 LNHNV and CDR2 YYDKDF (reference sequence). Here the CDR3 reads CATSRVREGYTF. The DNA for the CDR3 is TGTGCCACCAGCAGAGTGCGCGAGGGCTACACCTTC.

This clone was detected once. This chain links TRBV10-3 with TRBJ2-3; D might be TRBD2 (5 bases). Per the germline V gene, CDR1 is ENHRY and CDR2 is SYGVKD. The CDR3 spans 12 residues. Trimming took 8 bases from V and 2 from J, leaving 8 bases between them. CDR3 sequence reads: CAISRDTDTQYF. In nucleotides, the CDR3 is TGTGCCATCTCCCGGGACACAGATACGCAGTATTTT.

This chain uses TRBV7-6 with TRBJ2-7; D not resolved. CDR3 length: 12 residues. Germline CDR1 is SGHVS and CDR2 is FNYEAQ. V was shortened by 5 bases and J by 6 bases, with 11 bases between the two germline ends. Here the CDR3 reads CASSASWGEQYF. As DNA, the CDR3 is TGTGCCAGCAGCGCTAGTTGGGGCGAGCAGTACTTC.

The CDR3 loop is CASSALTSGNTIYF. The CDR3 nucleotides read TGTGCCAGCAGCGCCCTGACCTCTGGAAACACCATATATTTT. V and J are TRBV9 and TRBJ1-3; D is ambiguous. The V end lost 3 bases, the J end lost 0 bases, and 7 bases lay between the germline ends. Looked up from germline, CDR1 is SGDLS and CDR2 is YYNGEE. This CDR3 is 14 amino acids long.

V usage is TRBV21-1 and J usage is TRBJ2-6. TRBV21-1 is noted as a pseudogene. The CDR3 has 16 amino acids. Here the CDR3 reads CASSKGSISGANVLTF. The CDR3 DNA reads as TGTGCCAGCAGCAAAGGATCAATCTCTGGGGCCAACGTCCTGACTTTC.

The chain carries TRBV2 and TRBJ1-2; TRBD1 aligns across 8 bases. The germline CDR1 and CDR2 sequences are SNHLY and FYNNEI. V trimming: 7 bases; J trimming: 2 bases; junction bases outside the gene matches: 9. The CDR3 has 15 amino acids. CDR3 loop: CASTQDRETNYGYTF. The CDR3 DNA follows: TGTGCCAGCACTCAGGACAGGGAAACCAACTATGGCTACACCTTC.

The rearrangement uses TRBV19 and TRBJ2-1; 8 positions match TRBD2. Trimming took 5 bases from V and 0 from J; bases not matched to a gene: 9. Germline V gene lookup returns CDR1 LNHDA and CDR2 SQIVND (reference sequence). There are 17 residues in the CDR3. CDR3 nucleotide sequence: TGTGCCAGTAGTCCCCTGACTAGCGCTAGCTCCTACAATGAGCAGTTCTTC. It is translated as CASSPLTSASSYNEQFF.

V is TRBV19 and J is TRBJ2-1; 8 bases line up with TRBD2. CDR3 length: 16 amino acids. The J segment lost 7 bases and the V segment lost 7 bases, leaving 15 bases of the junction unmatched. Germline CDR1 reads LNHDA; CDR2 reads SQIVND (reference sequence). The CDR3 coding sequence is TGTGCCAGTAATCGAGGGGCTAGCGGGCTCCCTAATGAGCAGTTCTTC. Protein sequence: CASNRGASGLPNEQFF.

The V and J genes are TRBV5-1 and TRBJ1-1; tentative D call: TRBD1 (5 bases). Germline V lookup: CDR1 SGHRS, CDR2 YFSETQ. This CDR3 contains 14 residues. The V end was cut by 4 bases, the J end by 0 bases, with 10 bases between. DNA of the CDR3: TGCGCCAGCAGCCCCGACAGAATGAACACTGAAGCTTTCTTT. Translation: CASSPDRMNTEAFF.

The chain has TRBV30 and TRBJ1-4; 8 bases align to TRBD1. Looked up from germline, CDR1 is GTSNPN and CDR2 is SVGIG (reference sequence). Losses at the gene ends were 5 bases for V and 4 bases for J; bases not matched to a gene: 3. The CDR3 covers 13 residues. In DNA form, the CDR3 reads TGTGCCTGGTCGACAGGGGTTAATGAAAAACTGTTTTTT. Residues: CAWSTGVNEKLFF.

This sequence joins TRBV5-1 and TRBJ2-2; tentative D call: TRBD2 (5 bases). The CDR3 has 15 amino acids. The V and J ends lost 0 bases and 1 base respectively, with 7 bases between them. CDR1 and CDR2 from the germline V gene are SGHRS and YFSETQ. The CDR3 nucleotides are TGCGCCAGCAGCTTGGTGGGAGTGAACACCGGGGAGCTGTTTTTT. This codes for CASSLVGVNTGELFF.

The chain has TRBV21-1 and TRBJ1-6. TRBV21-1 is labeled a pseudogene. The CDR3 runs to 14 residues. Here the CDR3 reads CASSNRGPDSPLHF. The DNA of the CDR3 is TGTGCCAGCAGCAACCGAGGACCCGATTCACCCCTCCACTTT.

This clone was counted a single time. The gene calls are TRBV19 and TRBJ1-4; 8 bases are a match to TRBD1. V lost 6 bases, J lost 6 bases, and 12 bases stayed unmatched. The V gene's germline CDR1 is LNHDA and CDR2 SQIVND (reference sequence). The CDR3 sequence is 16 residues long. This CDR3 reads CASRSYPTGVDEKLFF. The CDR3, as DNA: TGTGCCAGTAGAAGTTATCCGACAGGGGTTGATGAAAAACTGTTTTTT.

This clone occurred once. The rearrangement joins TRBV7-8 to TRBJ2-5, with TRBD1 identical over 7 bases. From germline, CDR1 is SGHVS and CDR2 FQNEAQ. After removal of 6 bases from V and 2 bases from J, the junction contained 9 bases not matched to a gene. CDR3 length equals 15 residues. The chain's CDR3 is CASRRQGTLQETQYF. CDR3 sequence (DNA): TGTGCCAGCAGAAGACAGGGAACTCTTCAAGAGACCCAGTACTTC.

The CDR3 sequence is CASSELKATGLAKNIQYF. In DNA form, the CDR3 reads TGTGCCAGCAGTGAATTGAAAGCGACAGGGCTTGCCAAAAACATTCAGTACTTC. The chain is built from TRBV6-1 and TRBJ2-4; TRBD1 aligns across 7 bases. Losses at the gene ends were 2 bases for V and 1 base for J; bases not matched to a gene: 11. Germline V gene data show CDR1 as MNHNS and CDR2 as SASEGT. CDR3 size: 18 residues.